This TCR beta chain was recorded in a study of blood T cell repertoires in COVID-19. The overall study: Samples came from the United States, Italy and Spain, spanning acute and convalescent COVID-19. Nucleic acid was either cDNA or gDNA, and it came from T cells, B-cell-depleted T cells, or PBMCs.

Original methodology: How many nucleated cells were present was estimated from reference gene primer amplification. Method: immunoSEQ multiplex PCR; TCRdb's copy keeps in-frame clones and lacks some. V, J and clone size are those of that table, while D and trimming were read from the DNA. The sample consists of 84,000 or so clones, 85% of them appearing once. Trimming cost V 8 bases and J 8 bases; bases outside gene matches: 8. The CDR3 contains 13 residues. This sequence originates from a woman in her seventies with active or convalescent COVID-19. The chain has TRBV12-3 or TRBV12-4 and TRBJ1-4; 7 nucleotides align to TRBD1. The specimen sequenced was peripheral blood. The CDR3 reads CASQIYRGEKLFF. The CDR3 coding sequence is TGTGCCAGCCAAATATACAGGGGAGAAAAACTGTTTTTT.